Presented here are 6 T cell receptor beta chains from one specimen sequenced in a study of early T cells in non-severe SARS-CoV-2 infection. TCRdb reanalysed the 5' RACE reads using MiXCR and keeps one entry per CDR3 protein. In the table there are 83,000 or so distinct CDR3 sequences, about 10% of which are singletons. Material: whole blood, obtained at baseline. These receptors came from an adult who was a healthcare worker with PCR-confirmed SARS-CoV-2 infection or an uninfected control (not recorded which).

This clonotype was seen repeatedly, ten times or more. The chain recombines TRBV20-1 with TRBJ2-2, with D perhaps assigned TRBD1 or TRBD2 (6 bases each). This CDR3 spans 15 amino acids. V was shortened by 6 bases and J by 7 bases, with 21 bases between the two germline ends. Germline assignment: CDR1 DFQATT and CDR2 SNEGSKA (reference sequence). CDR3 in amino acids: CSAEPGLAGHGELFF. The CDR3 region has the DNA TGCAGTGCGGAACCGGGGCTTGCGGGACACGGGGAGCTGTTTTTT.

This clonotype was detected ten times or more. The rearrangement uses TRBV27 and TRBJ2-1, with D unresolved. V was pared by 4 bases and J by 0 bases, with 13 bases between. CDR3 length equals 16 residues. From germline, CDR1 is MNHEY and CDR2 SMNVEV (reference sequence). CDR3 sequence reads: CASSYETHSSYNEQFF. CDR3 in DNA: TGTGCCAGCAGTTATGAGACTCACAGCTCCTACAATGAGCAGTTCTTC.

The table lists this clonotype with a few counts. V gene TRBV12-5 combines with J gene TRBJ2-3; 10 bases align to TRBD1. CDR1 is LGHNT and CDR2 is FRNRAP in the germline V gene. With 6 bases clipped from V and 0 bases from J, the junction kept 9 bases outside the gene matches. This CDR3 spans 17 amino acids. The chain's CDR3 is CASGGTGDFASTDTQYF. The CDR3, as DNA: TGTGCTAGTGGCGGGACAGGGGATTTCGCTAGCACAGATACGCAGTATTTT.

This clonotype was picked up many times. The chain employs TRBV6-1 and TRBJ1-5, with 7 positions matching TRBD1. V shed 2 bases, J shed 5 bases, and the junction held 6 bases outside the gene matches. From germline, CDR1 is MNHNS and CDR2 SASEGT. The CDR3 is made up of 15 amino acids. The CDR3 nucleotides are TGTGCCAGCAGTGAATCTAAGGGGGCTTATCAGCCCCAGCATTTT. Translating gives CASSESKGAYQPQHF.

This clonotype was recorded many times. This chain joins TRBV15 and TRBJ2-3; no clear D gene. CDR1 and CDR2 (germline): LNHNV, YYDKDF (reference sequence). V was clipped by 5 bases and J by 0 bases, with 3 bases between them. The CDR3 consists of 12 residues. The CDR3 loop is CATSRSTDTQYF. CDR3 sequence (DNA): TGTGCCACCAGCCGTAGCACAGATACGCAGTATTTT.

This clonotype was seen repeatedly, ten times or more. The chain uses TRBV14 and TRBJ2-3; D unclear. Germline V gives CDR1 SGHDN, CDR2 FVKESK. The CDR3 consists of 15 residues. V lost 3 bases and J 4 bases, leaving 14 bases between the germline ends. The chain's CDR3 is CASSQRTPPSDTQYF. In nucleotides, the CDR3 is TGTGCCAGCAGCCAGCGGACGCCGCCCTCAGATACGCAGTATTTT.